The present T cell receptor (beta chain) was sequenced within a study of shared clonotypes between healthy human individuals. Study as a whole: A donor's plate count was three for CD4 naive and three for CD4 memory; CD8 naive had two and CD8 memory one.

Authors' methods: ImmunoSEQ supplied junction-only sequences lacking quality scores, so filtering was different. Generated by immunoSEQ multiplex PCR, the TCRdb table keeps only in-frame clones and is missing some. The DNA gave D and trimming, while V, J and clone size come from that table. The table includes millions of clones, roughly 95% detected once. This CDR3 is 13 amino acids long. The V end was cut by 8 bases, the J end by 6 bases, with 13 bases between. Germline assignment: CDR1 WNHNN and CDR2 SYGVQD (reference sequence). The chain has TRBV10-1 and TRBJ1-4; D is unresolved. The receptor's source is a young man in good health. The sequencing sample was made of naive CD4+ T cells sorted from blood. Subset specified: CD45RA+ positively selected. As DNA, the CDR3 is TGCGCCAGCGGACGGCAGCATGATGAAAAACTGTTTTTT. This codes for CASGRQHDEKLFF.